A selection of T cell receptor beta chains follows, all from one sample in a study of naive and memory T cell subsets. MiXCR, run by TCRdb on the UMI-ligation and nested PCR reads, gives a single entry per CDR3 protein. The sample has 120,000 to 150,000 distinct CDR3 sequences, 15% to 20% seen once. The sample taken for sequencing was naive CD4+ T cells from blood. These receptors were collected from a human donor in good health. CDR3s include the opening cysteine and the closing phenylalanine or tryptophan. The D gene is left open where the match is weak. Clone size is given for some rows only: seen once, a few or many times, or a class if the clone is expanded.

clone_size	v_call	d_call	j_call	cdr3_aa	cdr3_nt
few	TRBV20-1	.	TRBJ2-1	CSANSRLAEQFF	TGCAGTGCGAACAGTCGTCTAGCGGAGCAGTTCTTC
many	TRBV30	.	TRBJ2-7	CAWERGRTLEQYF	TGTGCCTGGGAACGAGGACGGACCCTAGAGCAGTACTTC
.	TRBV10-3	TRBD1	TRBJ2-7	CAISNRDRGGDEQYF	TGTGCCATCAGTAACCGGGACAGGGGTGGGGACGAGCAGTACTTC
.	TRBV19	.	TRBJ2-7	CAGPVGLRRGYEQYF	TGTGCCGGGCCCGTAGGGCTCCGCAGAGGGTACGAGCAGTACTTC
many	TRBV7-6	.	TRBJ1-2	CASSFGHGANYGYTF	TGTGCCAGCAGCTTCGGACACGGAGCTAACTATGGCTACACCTTC
few	TRBV7-2	.	TRBJ1-5	CASSLRSGPNQPQHF	TGTGCCAGCAGCTTAAGATCAGGGCCCAATCAGCCCCAGCATTTT
few	TRBV20-1	.	TRBJ2-4	CSARDRNFGGIAKNIQYF	TGCAGTGCTAGAGATAGGAACTTTGGGGGGATAGCCAAAAACATTCAGTACTTC
.	TRBV12-3/TRBV12-4	.	TRBJ2-5	CASCDSRGSGYQETQYF	TGTGCCAGTTGTGATTCCCGAGGCAGCGGATACCAAGAGACCCAGTACTTC
.	TRBV20-1	.	TRBJ2-7	CSAGNGYSYEQYF	TGCAGTGCTGGAAACGGTTACTCCTACGAGCAGTACTTC
.	TRBV7-2	TRBD2	TRBJ2-7	CASSPRGATSGGYEQYF	TGTGCCAGCAGCCCCAGAGGGGCGACTAGCGGGGGCTACGAGCAGTACTTC
.	TRBV7-2	.	TRBJ2-1	CASSWDRSSYNEQFF	TGTGCCAGCAGCTGGGACCGAAGCTCCTACAATGAGCAGTTCTTC
few	TRBV12-5	TRBD1	TRBJ1-2	CAYEDPGQGTYGYTF	TGTGCTTATGAAGACCCGGGACAGGGAACTTATGGCTACACCTTC
few	TRBV7-2	.	TRBJ2-1	CASSSRRPVGQFF	TGTGCCAGCAGCTCCCGCCGTCCGGTCGGGCAGTTCTTC
.	TRBV11-2	.	TRBJ2-1	CASSLASSNNEQFF	TGTGCCAGCAGCTTAGCCTCTAGCAATAATGAGCAGTTCTTC
few	TRBV4-3	TRBD2	TRBJ2-7	CASSQGPLAGAEQYEQYF	TGCGCCAGCAGCCAAGGGCCACTAGCGGGAGCGGAACAGTACGAGCAGTACTTC
.	TRBV7-2	.	TRBJ2-1	CASSLRGGGNYNEQFF	TGTGCCAGCAGCTTAAGGGGGGGCGGGAACTACAATGAGCAGTTCTTC
few	TRBV2	.	TRBJ2-6	CASEAGFPGANVLTF	TGTGCCAGCGAGGCCGGGTTTCCTGGGGCCAACGTCCTGACTTTC
.	TRBV5-1	TRBD2	TRBJ2-5	CASSLSAGGEETQYF	TGCGCCAGCAGCTTGTCAGCGGGAGGGGAAGAGACCCAGTACTTC
.	TRBV5-1	.	TRBJ2-5	CASSTERDFQETQYF	TGCGCCAGCAGCACAGAACGGGACTTCCAAGAGACCCAGTACTTC
.	TRBV5-1	.	TRBJ1-5	CASSLDYDSNQPRHF	TGCGCCAGCAGCTTGGACTATGATAGCAATCAGCCCCGGCATTTT
.	TRBV7-6	TRBD2	TRBJ2-3	CASSLGWLAGSDTQYF	TGTGCCAGCAGCTTAGGCTGGCTAGCGGGATCAGATACGCAGTATTTT
.	TRBV6-5	TRBD1	TRBJ1-1	CASSSWTGMNTEAFF	TGTGCCAGCAGTTCCTGGACAGGCATGAACACTGAAGCTTTCTTT
few	TRBV10-3	.	TRBJ2-3	CAISERSDTQYF	TGTGCCATCAGTGAAAGGTCAGATACGCAGTATTTT
.	TRBV5-1	.	TRBJ2-1	CASSPDVYNEQFF	TGCGCCAGCAGCCCCGACGTCTACAATGAGCAGTTCTTC
.	TRBV7-2	TRBD2	TRBJ2-1	CASSLVGTSLNYNEQFF	TGTGCCAGCAGCTTAGTGGGGACTAGCCTAAATTACAATGAGCAGTTCTTC
.	TRBV6-6	TRBD1	TRBJ2-1	CASSGGQPNEQFF	TGTGCCAGCAGTGGGGGACAGCCCAATGAGCAGTTCTTC
few	TRBV24-1	.	TRBJ2-7	CATSDSNGFEQYF	TGTGCCACCAGTGATTCCAACGGGTTCGAGCAGTACTTC
few	TRBV30	.	TRBJ2-7	CAWSVVSYEQYF	TGTGCCTGGAGTGTTGTCTCCTACGAGCAGTACTTC
few	TRBV18	.	TRBJ1-2	CASSPPLLGLTGYTF	TGTGCCAGCTCACCACCGCTCTTAGGGCTTACTGGCTACACCTTC
few	TRBV10-3	TRBD1	TRBJ2-7	CAIAGKTGANYEQYF	TGTGCCATCGCGGGGAAGACAGGGGCGAATTACGAGCAGTACTTC
few	TRBV5-5	TRBD1	TRBJ1-2	CASSLGQGPYGYTF	TGTGCCAGCAGCTTGGGACAGGGACCCTATGGCTACACCTTC
.	TRBV30	.	TRBJ2-6	CAWGTWISGANVLTF	TGTGCCTGGGGTACGTGGATCTCTGGGGCCAACGTCCTGACTTTC
few	TRBV6-5	.	TRBJ2-5	CASKRNLLETQYF	TGTGCCAGCAAGAGGAATCTTCTTGAGACCCAGTACTTC
.	TRBV6-4	.	TRBJ2-6	CASSPKSGANVLTF	TGTGCCAGCAGCCCAAAGTCGGGGGCCAACGTCCTGACTTTC
few	TRBV10-3	TRBD2	TRBJ2-1	CAISGGRGTYNEQFF	TGTGCCATCAGCGGCGGGAGAGGCACCTACAATGAGCAGTTCTTC
.	TRBV20-1	.	TRBJ2-3	CSARTAASTDTQYF	TGCAGTGCTAGAACAGCGGCTAGCACAGATACGCAGTATTTT
few	TRBV9	.	TRBJ2-2	CASSVSFTGELFF	TGTGCCAGCAGCGTAAGCTTCACCGGGGAGCTGTTTTTT
.	TRBV5-4	.	TRBJ2-3	CASSLASGRDTQYF	TGTGCCAGCAGCTTAGCGTCTGGAAGAGATACGCAGTATTTT
few	TRBV19	TRBD1	TRBJ1-5	CASSIGTGWQPQHF	TGTGCCAGTAGTATAGGGACAGGGTGGCAGCCCCAGCATTTT
.	TRBV7-8	.	TRBJ2-6	CASSPRGSRSGANVLTF	TGTGCCAGCAGCCCTCGTGGCAGCCGCTCTGGGGCCAACGTCCTGACTTTC
few	TRBV5-1	TRBD1	TRBJ2-5	CASSTDRGKGETQYF	TGCGCCAGCAGCACGGACAGGGGTAAGGGGGAGACCCAGTACTTC
few	TRBV5-1	TRBD1	TRBJ1-5	CASSWQTGGGSNQPQHF	TGCGCCAGCAGCTGGCAGACAGGGGGAGGTAGCAATCAGCCCCAGCATTTT
many	TRBV20-1	.	TRBJ2-7	CSARKSGQTYEQYF	TGCAGTGCTAGAAAATCGGGACAAACCTACGAGCAGTACTTC
.	TRBV10-3	.	TRBJ2-1	CAISESKGGNEQFF	TGTGCCATCAGTGAGTCCAAAGGTGGCAATGAGCAGTTCTTC